Listed below are T cell receptor beta chains from one sample, sequenced in a study of molecular identifiers for immune sequencing clone quantification. TCRdb called the PCR reads again in MiXCR, with one record for every CDR3 protein. The repertoire holds around 480,000 distinct CDR3 sequences, with 20% to 25% as singletons. Source material: naive CD8+ T cells from blood, with Jurkat cell RNA spiked in. Receptors were obtained from a human donor in good health. Some libraries in this study had Jurkat cell RNA spiked in. The CDR3 runs from the conserved cysteine through the conserved F or W. D genes are given only for firm matches. Clone size is not always given. Where it is, it says once, few, many or a class for expanded clones.

clone_size d_call j_call v_call cdr3_aa cdr3_nt
many NA TRBJ1-6 TRBV7-6 CASSLGPGSPLHF TGTGCCAGCAGCTTAGGGCCGGGGTCACCCCTCCACTTT
once NA TRBJ1-1 TRBV27 CASSPGAPNTEALF TGTGCCAGCAGTCCAGGGGCCCCGAACACTGAAGCTCTCTTT
NA NA TRBJ1-5 TRBV20-1 CSADPGGRQPQHF TGCAGTGCTGACCCGGGGGGCCGGCAGCCCCAGCATTTT
NA NA TRBJ2-3 TRBV12-3/TRBV12-4 CASLIRLGDPSTDTQYF TGTGCCAGCTTAATTCGACTAGGGGACCCAAGCACAGATACGCAGTATTTT
NA NA TRBJ2-3 TRBV9 CASSVRGDTQYF TGTGCCAGCAGCGTCAGGGGAGATACGCAGTATTTT
few TRBD2 TRBJ2-1 TRBV7-8 CASRPGTTGEQFF TGTGCCAGCAGGCCCGGGACTACGGGAGAGCAGTTCTTC
NA TRBD1 TRBJ2-3 TRBV10-1 CASSEFGTGGTDTQYF TGCGCCAGCAGTGAGTTCGGGACAGGGGGCACAGATACGCAGTATTTT
few NA TRBJ2-1 TRBV27 CATTTSSYEQFF TGTGCCACCACCACATCCAGTTATGAGCAGTTCTTC
NA TRBD1 TRBJ1-2 TRBV12-3/TRBV12-4 CASREGTGGALYGYTF TGTGCCAGCAGGGAAGGGACAGGGGGGGCCCTCTATGGCTACACCTTC
few TRBD1 TRBJ2-5 TRBV19 CASSIDAVRETGQGHQETQYF TGTGCCAGTAGTATAGACGCGGTTCGAGAAACGGGACAGGGGCACCAAGAGACCCAGTACTTC
many NA TRBJ1-1 TRBV21-1 CASSPGPEAFF TGTGCCAGCAGCCCAGGGCCTGAAGCTTTCTTT
NA TRBD2 TRBJ2-7 TRBV19 CASSIRASGYYEQYF TGTGCCAGTAGTATAAGGGCTAGCGGGTACTACGAGCAGTACTTC
many NA TRBJ2-7 TRBV28 CASESWTSDSYEQYF TGTGCCAGTGAGTCTTGGACTTCAGACTCCTACGAGCAGTACTTC
few NA TRBJ2-6 TRBV7-9 CASSLGPTTGANVLTF TGTGCCAGCAGCTTAGGGCCTACAACTGGGGCCAACGTCCTGACTTTC
few TRBD2 TRBJ2-3 TRBV19 CASSITGLAGVGSTDTQYF TGTGCCAGTAGTATAACGGGACTAGCGGGAGTAGGAAGCACAGATACGCAGTATTTT
many TRBD2 TRBJ2-7 TRBV6-5 CASSLGTSGYYEQYF TGTGCCAGCAGTCTCGGGACTAGCGGTTACTACGAGCAGTACTTC
few NA TRBJ1-3 TRBV27 CASSFGGTGNTIYF TGTGCCAGCAGTTTTGGCGGTACTGGAAACACCATATATTTT
NA NA TRBJ1-5 TRBV4-1 CASSQPSTNLWGQPQHF TGCGCCAGCAGCCAGCCCTCGACTAATCTTTGGGGACAGCCCCAGCATTTT
many TRBD2 TRBJ2-3 TRBV11-2 CASSSDRLAGATDTQYF TGTGCCAGCAGCTCGGACCGACTAGCGGGGGCAACAGATACGCAGTATTTT
NA NA TRBJ2-5 TRBV7-9 CASSPDPGLETQYF TGTGCCAGCTCCCCGGACCCGGGACTGGAGACCCAGTACTTC
many NA TRBJ1-5 TRBV28 CASPYTPGGNQPQHF TGTGCCAGCCCTTATACCCCGGGAGGCAATCAGCCCCAGCATTTT
few NA TRBJ1-2 TRBV2 CASSEALVTVRGYTF TGTGCCAGCAGTGAAGCGTTAGTCACAGTACGTGGCTACACCTTC
NA TRBD1 TRBJ2-3 TRBV4-1 CASSQLQGTADTQYF TGCGCCAGCAGCCAACTACAGGGGACGGCAGATACGCAGTATTTT
many NA TRBJ2-7 TRBV6-2/TRBV6-3 CASADISYEQYF TGTGCCAGCGCCGACATCTCCTACGAGCAGTACTTC
NA TRBD2 TRBJ2-3 TRBV5-6 CASGLSSGRGDTQYF TGTGCCAGCGGCTTGTCTAGCGGACGGGGAGATACGCAGTATTTT
NA TRBD2 TRBJ2-4 TRBV6-2/TRBV6-3 CASSSGLAGGLWWNIQYF TGTGCCAGCAGTTCCGGACTAGCGGGAGGGCTGTGGTGGAACATTCAGTACTTC
many NA TRBJ2-1 TRBV7-8 CASSPPLRNEQFF TGTGCCAGCAGCCCCCCCCTGCGGAATGAGCAGTTCTTC
NA TRBD1 TRBJ2-7 TRBV9 CASSGDSSCEQYF TGTGCCAGCAGCGGGGACAGCTCCTGCGAGCAGTACTTC
few NA TRBJ2-7 TRBV20-1 CSPKPSGTEQYF TGCAGTCCGAAGCCCTCCGGAACCGAGCAGTACTTC
many NA TRBJ1-4 TRBV7-6 CATRWDLLNEKLFF TGTGCCACACGGTGGGACCTGCTTAATGAAAAACTGTTTTTT
many NA TRBJ2-1 TRBV29-1 CSVGNNEQFF TGCAGCGTTGGGAACAATGAGCAGTTCTTC
few TRBD1 TRBJ2-7 TRBV4-3 CASSQDYRQGGYEQYF TGCGCCAGCAGCCAAGATTACCGACAGGGGGGGTACGAGCAGTACTTC
few NA TRBJ2-1 TRBV6-5 CASSLGRDNEQFF TGTGCCAGCAGCCTGGGACGGGACAATGAGCAGTTCTTC
few TRBD1 TRBJ1-1 TRBV7-9 CASSKIQGARTEAFF TGTGCCAGCAGCAAAATTCAGGGGGCGCGCACTGAAGCTTTCTTT
NA TRBD1 TRBJ2-7 TRBV12-5 CASGLGARNGTGGVHSYEQYF TGTGCTAGTGGTTTGGGCGCCCGGAACGGGACAGGGGGCGTCCACTCCTACGAGCAGTACTTC
many NA TRBJ1-1 TRBV12-3/TRBV12-4 CASFRDRTEAFF TGTGCCAGCTTCAGGGATCGCACTGAAGCTTTCTTT
few TRBD1 TRBJ2-7 TRBV5-3 CASSWGDRGVYEQYF TGTGCCAGCAGCTGGGGGGACAGGGGAGTTTACGAGCAGTACTTC
NA NA TRBJ2-7 TRBV23-1 CASTSGDCEQYF TGCGCCAGTACCTCAGGGGATTGCGAGCAGTACTTC
NA NA TRBJ1-1 TRBV27 CASSPGPATEAFF TGTGCCAGCAGTCCCGGACCGGCCACTGAAGCTTTCTTT
NA TRBD2 TRBJ2-7 TRBV13 CASSHGLAGLYEQYF TGTGCCAGCAGCCACGGACTAGCGGGACTCTACGAGCAGTACTTC
NA NA TRBJ2-2 TRBV20-1 CSARDFREPDTGELFF TGCAGTGCTAGAGATTTTCGGGAGCCGGATACCGGGGAGCTGTTTTTT
NA NA TRBJ1-5 TRBV23-1 CASGRLAGRYSNQPQHF TGCGCCAGCGGAAGGTTGGCAGGGCGGTATAGCAATCAGCCCCAGCATTTT
few NA TRBJ2-1 TRBV29-1 CSVERDTLYNEQFF TGCAGCGTTGAACGGGACACCCTATACAATGAGCAGTTCTTC
few TRBD2 TRBJ2-3 TRBV28 CASSERGLAGSGSDTQYF TGTGCCAGCAGTGAAAGGGGACTAGCGGGATCGGGCTCAGATACGCAGTATTTT
NA TRBD2 TRBJ2-3 TRBV12-3/TRBV12-4 CASSFAGAGTDTQYF TGTGCCAGCAGTTTTGCGGGAGCTGGCACAGATACGCAGTATTTT
few NA TRBJ1-1 TRBV19 CASSREVRLNTEAFF TGTGCCAGTAGTCGTGAAGTCAGACTGAACACTGAAGCTTTCTTT